The sequence of this T cell receptor (beta chain) was determined in a study of T cells in localized non-small cell lung cancer. Points from the study as a whole: A median 57 of the top 100 tumor clones appeared in adjacent lung.

Note on this clone: The antigen is undetermined.

Generated by immunoSEQ multiplex PCR, the TCRdb table keeps only in-frame clones and is missing some. The sample yields about 53,000 clones, approximately 83% seen once. There are 15 residues in the CDR3. Germline CDR1 reads SEHNR; CDR2 reads FQNEAQ (reference sequence). Trimming stripped 1 base from V and 5 bases from J, with 12 bases between. This TCR came from a man aged 35 to 69 with stage III lung adenocarcinoma. The source was peripheral blood mononuclear cells, collected before any cancer treatment. The V and J genes are TRBV7-9 and TRBJ1-3; unclear D gene. DNA for the CDR3: TGTGCCAGCAGCTTAGAGGCGGGATTGAGAAACACCATATATTTT. Amino acid sequence: CASSLEAGLRNTIYF.